The following is a T cell receptor beta chain sequence with its context. These data are taken from a study of blood T cell repertoires in COVID-19. TCRdb keeps only in-frame clones here, not all; method: immunoSEQ multiplex PCR. Here the sample spans 400,000 to 550,000 clones, nearly 90% being singletons. Per germline, CDR1 SGHRS and CDR2 YFSETQ. V shed 2 bases, J shed 6 bases, and the junction held 10 bases outside the gene matches. The CDR3 has 16 amino acids. This chain uses TRBV5-1 with TRBJ2-3; 9 positions agree with TRBD1. The origin of this receptor is a woman aged 18-30 years with acute COVID-19. Sample: PBMCs or T cells enriched from blood (not recorded which). This CDR3 is CASSLTGGGLVDTQYF. The CDR3 DNA reads TGCGCCAGCAGCTTAACAGGGGGCGGTCTCGTGGATACGCAGTATTTT. The whole variable domain, filled in from reference TRBV5-1 and TRBJ2-3, reads KAGVTQTPRYLIKTRGQQVTLSCSPISGHRSVSWYQQTPGQGLQFLFEYFSETQRNKGNFPGRFSGRQFSNSRSEMNVSTLELGDSALYLCASSLTGGGLVDTQYFGPGTRLTVL.